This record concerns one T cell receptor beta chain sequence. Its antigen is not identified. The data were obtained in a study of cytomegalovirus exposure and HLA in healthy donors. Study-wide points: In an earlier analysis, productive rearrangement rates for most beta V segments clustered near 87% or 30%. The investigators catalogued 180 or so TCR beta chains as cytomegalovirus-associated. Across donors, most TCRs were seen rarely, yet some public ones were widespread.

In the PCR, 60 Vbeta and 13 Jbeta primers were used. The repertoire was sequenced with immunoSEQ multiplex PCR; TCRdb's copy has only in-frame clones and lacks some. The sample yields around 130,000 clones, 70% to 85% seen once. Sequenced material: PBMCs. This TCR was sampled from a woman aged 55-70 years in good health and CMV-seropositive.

This CDR3 reads CASSYYTGYGYTF. The CDR3 nucleotides read TGTGCCAGCAGTTACTATACAGGCTATGGCTACACCTTC. V is TRBV6-5 and J is TRBJ1-2, with a weak D call TRBD1 (5 bases). The CDR3 is made up of 13 amino acids. From germline, CDR1 is MNHEY and CDR2 SVGAGI. Trimming took off 1 base at V and 4 bases at J, with 7 bases between the two ends.